The rows below give T cell receptor beta chains drawn from one sample of a study of blood T cell repertoires in COVID-19. Generated by immunoSEQ multiplex PCR, the TCRdb table keeps only in-frame clones and is missing some. The sample records under 150,000 clones, 80% being singletons. The sequenced material came from peripheral blood. These receptors all stem from a man in his sixties with active or convalescent COVID-19. Both conserved end residues are part of each CDR3. D genes are given only for firm matches. Clone size is not always given. Where it is, it says once, few, many or a class for expanded clones.

once	TRBV7-8	TRBD1	TRBJ1-1	CASSSRGQGWGNTEAFF	TGTGCCAGCAGCTCACGCGGACAGGGCTGGGGAAACACTGAAGCTTTCTTT
few	TRBV4-3	TRBD1	TRBJ2-2	CASSQDDRQGERELFF	TGCGCCAGCAGCCAAGATGATAGGCAGGGGGAAAGGGAGCTGTTTTTT
-	TRBV9	TRBD2	TRBJ2-3	CASSPTSGRFVTQYF	TGTGCCAGCAGCCCGACTAGCGGGAGGTTTGTTACGCAGTATTTT
-	TRBV5-8	-	TRBJ1-2	CASSPDGSYGYTF	TGTGCCAGCAGCCCCGATGGCAGTTATGGCTACACCTTC
-	TRBV5-1	TRBD1	TRBJ2-2	CASSLRQGEAGELFF	TGCGCCAGCAGCCTACGACAGGGGGAGGCCGGGGAGCTGTTTTTT
-	TRBV27	TRBD2	TRBJ2-7	CATSLAGRLSYEQYF	TGTGCCACCAGTTTAGCGGGAAGGCTTTCTTACGAGCAGTACTTC
-	TRBV7-2	-	TRBJ2-2	CASSWGSGSTGELFF	TGTGCCAGCAGCTGGGGTAGCGGATCCACCGGGGAGCTGTTTTTT
-	TRBV6-2/TRBV6-3	TRBD2	TRBJ2-1	CASSYLAGGSYNEQFF	TGTGCCAGCAGTTACCTAGCGGGAGGGTCCTACAATGAGCAGTTCTTC
-	TRBV7-9	-	TRBJ2-1	CASSLLVGDHNEQFF	TGTGCCAGCAGCCTCCTGGTGGGAGATCACAATGAGCAGTTCTTC
-	TRBV9	TRBD1	TRBJ2-5	CASSGQGIQGETQYF	TGTGCCAGCAGCGGTCAGGGGATACAGGGGGAGACCCAGTACTTC
-	TRBV5-1	TRBD2	TRBJ2-1	CASSLQLAGVGINEQFF	TGCGCCAGCAGCTTGCAACTAGCGGGAGTAGGTATAAATGAGCAGTTCTTC
few	TRBV18	TRBD2	TRBJ2-7	CASSSKVISGRFLPYEQYF	TGTGCCAGCTCATCGAAAGTTATTAGCGGGAGGTTCCTCCCCTACGAGCAGTACTTC
-	TRBV15	-	TRBJ2-7	CATSPGPGRHYEQYF	TGTGCCACCTCCCCTGGGCCAGGGCGACACTACGAGCAGTACTTC
-	TRBV7-9	TRBD2	TRBJ2-3	CASSMGLAGGSTDTQYF	TGTGCCAGCAGCATGGGACTAGCGGGAGGGAGCACAGATACGCAGTATTTT
-	TRBV11-2	-	TRBJ2-1	CASRKGQGVNEQFF	TGTGCCAGCCGGAAGGGGCAAGGGGTTAATGAGCAGTTCTTC
-	TRBV2	TRBD1	TRBJ1-6	CASKRGQGPSPLHF	TGTGCCAGCAAGCGGGGACAGGGTCCCTCACCCCTCCACTTT
-	TRBV12-3/TRBV12-4	TRBD1	TRBJ2-7	CASSSLDRDEQYF	TGTGCCAGCAGTTCGTTGGACAGGGACGAGCAGTACTTC
-	TRBV27	-	TRBJ2-2	CASSLRGTNTGELFF	TGTGCCAGCAGTTTAAGGGGTACTAACACCGGGGAGCTGTTTTTT
-	TRBV5-1	TRBD1	TRBJ1-6	CASSPGQGRSPLHF	TGCGCCAGCAGCCCGGGACAGGGACGCTCACCCCTCCACTTT
-	TRBV28	-	TRBJ2-3	CASSFEGRSTDTQYF	TGTGCCAGCAGTTTCGAGGGGAGGAGCACAGATACGCAGTATTTT
-	TRBV4-3	TRBD2	TRBJ2-1	CASSQGLADNEQFF	TGCGCCAGCAGCCAAGGACTAGCGGACAATGAGCAGTTCTTC
-	TRBV9	-	TRBJ1-2	CASSVRHTLNYGYTF	TGTGCCAGCAGCGTCCGACATACACTTAACTATGGCTACACCTTC
-	TRBV20-1	TRBD2	TRBJ2-7	CSASPGGGVYEQYF	TGCAGTGCTAGTCCGGGAGGTGGGGTTTACGAGCAGTACTTC